This T cell receptor beta chain was retrieved from a study of breast tumors, draining lymph nodes, adjacent tissues. Using its own MiXCR run on the multiplex PCR reads, TCRdb lists one record per CDR3 protein. This table holds more than 250,000 distinct CDR3 sequences, around 31% found once. This clonotype appeared many times. Germline V gene sequence: CDR1 SGHVS, CDR2 FQNEAQ. This CDR3 region has 14 residues. The trim removed 3 bases at V and 3 bases at J, leaving 1 base unmatched. Axillary draining lymph nodes of breast cancer patients supplied the node samples. Sequences were obtained from axillary lymph node tissue. This receptor was obtained from a female donor with breast cancer. Some clones in this sample may be carry-over from other donors' samples. This chain joins TRBV7-8 and TRBJ1-4, with 7 bases aligning to TRBD1. CDR3: CASSLGQPNEKLFF. In DNA, the CDR3 is TGTGCCAGCAGCTTGGGACAGCCTAATGAAAAACTGTTTTTT.